This T cell receptor beta chain was identified during a study of Graves' ophthalmopathy and Graves' hyperthyroidism. Across the study: Peripheral blood was obtained at first diagnosis, ahead of any treatment.

The authors amplified TCR beta CDR3 regions from RNA transcripts. HTBI-primed RT-PCR formed the first round, and a multiplex PCR formed the second. TCRdb re-derived calls from the multiplex PCR reads in MiXCR, one entry per CDR3 protein. The table lists hundreds of thousands of distinct CDR3 sequences, around a fifth of them singletons. As diagnostic evidence, clinical symptoms, serum thyroxine, TRAb, thyroid ultrasound and orbital computed tomography were relied upon. CDR3 length: 14 amino acids. The V segment lost 4 bases and the J segment 7 bases; nucleotides outside the gene matches: 0. Germline V gives CDR1 SNHLY, CDR2 FYNNEI. Findings and caveats of the study: A 13-signature model separated ophthalmopathy from stable hyperthyroidism, around 90% sensitivity, about 81% specificity. Blood also harbored most expanded thyroid clonotypes above 0.001 frequency.

This clonotype was observed a few times. Its antigen is undetermined. The sequencing input was peripheral blood. This sequence joins TRBV2 and TRBJ1-6; the match to TRBD1 covers 11 bases. The TCR sequence derives from a woman under 30 with stable Graves' hyperthyroidism. Some clones in this sample may be carry-over from other donors' samples. CDR3 sequence reads: CASSGTGGNSPLHF. As DNA, the CDR3 is TGTGCCAGCAGTGGGACAGGGGGCAATTCACCCCTCCACTTT.